The 32 T cell receptor beta chains listed next were all sequenced from one sample in a study of blood T cell repertoires in COVID-19. This table comes from immunoSEQ multiplex PCR, and its TCRdb copy is limited to in-frame clones, with some not included. Found here are roughly 250,000 clones, more than 60% of them singletons; the top ten hold 4%. Sequencing was carried out using peripheral blood. These receptors originate from a woman between 35 and 50 years old with active or convalescent COVID-19.

This clone is a singleton in its sample. The V and J genes are TRBV7-5 and TRBJ2-7; TRBD1 is taken as the D call from the table, unchecked against the DNA. TRBV7-5 counts as a pseudogene. CDR3 length: 15 amino acids. CDR3 nucleotides: TGTGTCAGAAGCCGCCGGGACAAGGGCTCCTACGAGCAGTACGTC. This encodes CVRSRRDKGSYEQYV.

With regard to this clone: The identical CDR3 is also encoded by other nucleotide sequences in the sample. The CDR3 DNA follows: TGTGCCAGCAGTTACAGGGATGGCTACACCTTC. Translated: CASSYRDGYTF. This chain links TRBV12-3 or TRBV12-4 with TRBJ1-2; D is possibly TRBD1 (6 bases). This CDR3 contains 11 residues. The V gene lost 4 bases and the J gene lost 6 bases, with 6 bases spanning the gap.

The chain combines TRBV7-2 with TRBJ1-6; a weak D match, TRBD1 (6 bases). Germline V lookup: CDR1 SGHTA, CDR2 FQGNSA. The CDR3 sequence is 17 residues long. V lost 5 bases and J lost 9, with 23 bases in between. The CDR3 sequence: CASSHRRGQTRSSPLHF. The CDR3 DNA reads as TGTGCCAGCAGCCACCGACGAGGACAGACCCGGAGTTCACCCCTCCACTTT.

The J gene is TRBJ1-1, the V gene TRBV4-1; TRBD1 agrees at 7 bases. The CDR3 extends over 15 amino acids. The ends lost 4 bases at V and 1 base at J; junction bases unmatched: 6. Germline CDR1 reads MGHRA; CDR2 reads YSYEKL. Written as DNA, the CDR3 is TGCGCCAGCAGCCCTACGGGACAGAAGAACACTGAAGCTTTCTTT. Amino acids: CASSPTGQKNTEAFF.

V gene TRBV28 combines with J gene TRBJ1-2; D not certain. This CDR3 is 14 amino acids long. Per germline, CDR1 MDHEN and CDR2 SYDVKM. Trimming left V 3 bases short and J 2 bases short, with 10 bases between. The CDR3 here is CASSLTGVNYGYTF. The DNA of the CDR3 is TGTGCCAGCAGTTTGACGGGAGTCAACTATGGCTACACCTTC.

This clone was seen a few times. CDR3 loop: CASSNGLNSNQPQHF. The CDR3 nucleotides are TGTGCCAGCAGTAATGGACTGAATAGCAATCAGCCCCAGCATTTT. This chain links TRBV6-2 or TRBV6-3 with TRBJ1-5; unclear D gene. V lost 5 bases and J lost 0, with 11 bases in between. Looked up from germline, CDR1 is MNHEY and CDR2 is SVGEGT. The CDR3 has 15 amino acids.

The rearrangement uses TRBV5-1 and TRBJ1-2; D unclear. Trimming removed 4 bases from V and 6 bases from J, with 16 bases in between. This CDR3 is built from 14 residues. Per the germline V gene, CDR1 is SGHRS and CDR2 is YFSETQ. Here the CDR3 DNA reads TGCGCCAGCAGCGCCGGACTGGCCCGGGATGGCTACACCTTC. It yields the protein CASSAGLARDGYTF.

The chain couples TRBV5-6 to TRBJ1-6, with D possibly being TRBD1 (5 bases). The CDR3 totals 15 residues. V lost 3 bases, J lost 3 bases, and 10 bases lay in between. Germline V gives CDR1 SGHDT, CDR2 YYEEEE. For the CDR3, the DNA is TGTGCCAGCAGCTCGGACATAAGCTATAATTCACCCCTCCACTTT. It yields the protein CASSSDISYNSPLHF.

V and J are TRBV6-5 and TRBJ1-5; D is uncertain. The CDR3 sequence is 13 residues long. The germline V and J ends were trimmed by 8 bases and 0 bases, with 8 bases remaining between them. In germline, CDR1 is MNHEY, CDR2 SVGAGI. The DNA for the CDR3 is TGTGCCAGCCGGAGTCGTAGCAATCAGCCCCAGCATTTT. It is translated as CASRSRSNQPQHF.

This chain joins TRBV20-1 and TRBJ2-2; possibly TRBD1 for D (5 bases). Germline V gene data show CDR1 as DFQATT and CDR2 as SNEGSKA (reference sequence). V was pared by 3 bases and J by 6 bases, with 20 bases between. This CDR3 contains 16 residues. CDR3 loop: CSASNNRPGRAGELFF. DNA of the CDR3: TGCAGTGCTAGTAACAACCGTCCGGGCAGGGCCGGGGAGCTGTTTTTT.

The V and J genes are TRBV27 and TRBJ2-7, with TRBD1 identical over 8 bases. Per the germline V gene, CDR1 is MNHEY and CDR2 is SMNVEV (reference sequence). The CDR3 consists of 14 residues. After removal of 5 bases from V and 7 bases from J, the junction contained 10 bases not matched to a gene. The CDR3 sequence: CASSPWDRLWEQYF. For the CDR3, the DNA is TGTGCCAGCAGTCCCTGGGACAGGTTATGGGAGCAGTACTTC.

V is TRBV5-1 and J is TRBJ1-1, with D possibly matching TRBD1 (5 bases). The CDR3 loop spans 16 amino acids. V shed 0 bases and J shed 0 bases, with 12 bases lying between them. Germline V gene data show CDR1 as SGHRS and CDR2 as YFSETQ. CDR3 loop: CASSLGQGLMNTEAFF. CDR3 sequence (DNA): TGCGCCAGCAGCTTGGGCCAGGGACTGATGAACACTGAAGCTTTCTTT.

This sequence joins TRBV10-3 and TRBJ1-6; a possible D gene is TRBD1 (6 bases). Germline V gene lookup returns CDR1 ENHRY and CDR2 SYGVKD. The V end was cut by 0 bases, the J end by 7 bases, with 7 bases between. The CDR3 is 14 residues long. The chain's CDR3 is CAISESGANSPLHF. Written as DNA, the CDR3 is TGTGCCATCAGTGAGTCGGGGGCAAATTCACCCCTCCACTTT.

The chain joins TRBV27 to TRBJ1-2, with D tentatively TRBD1 (6 bases). V was trimmed by 6 bases and J by 5 bases, leaving 13 bases between them. This CDR3 region has 13 residues. CDR1 MNHEY and CDR2 SMNVEV come from the germline V gene (reference sequence). CDR3 sequence: CASRDSFNYGYTF. The CDR3 nucleotides are TGTGCCAGCAGGGACAGCTTTAATTATGGCTACACCTTC.

The rearrangement joins TRBV11-2 to TRBJ2-2; maybe TRBD2 (6 bases). V lost 5 bases and J 5 bases, leaving 18 bases between the germline ends. Germline CDR1 and CDR2: SGHAT and FQNNGV. This CDR3 is 16 amino acids long. CDR3 sequence reads: CASSPLGGVGTGELFF. Here the CDR3 DNA reads TGTGCCAGCAGCCCACTTGGAGGGGTGGGAACCGGGGAGCTGTTTTTT.

The rearrangement joins TRBV5-1 to TRBJ1-6; D remains ambiguous. V lost 6 bases, J lost 6 bases, and 19 bases lay in between. The CDR3 is made up of 16 amino acids. Germline CDR1 SGHRS, CDR2 YFSETQ. CDR3 coding DNA: TGCGCCAGCACCCCATTTGGAGGCCGGTCTAATTCACCCCTCCACTTT. This gives the protein CASTPFGGRSNSPLHF.

At least ten counts were recorded for this clone. The rearrangement joins TRBV7-2 to TRBJ2-1; 8 nucleotides align to TRBD2. V dropped 1 base and J dropped 2; count of bases not matched to a gene: 4. CDR3 size: 16 residues. Germline V gene lookup returns CDR1 SGHTA and CDR2 FQGNSA. The DNA for the CDR3 is TGTGCCAGCAGCTTAGTGGTCGGGGGGGCCTACAATGAGCAGTTCTTC. This encodes CASSLVVGGAYNEQFF.

This clone was found a few times. V and J are TRBV19 and TRBJ2-3; perhaps TRBD2 as D (5 bases). CDR3 length equals 15 residues. The germline CDR1 and CDR2 sequences are LNHDA and SQIVND (reference sequence). Trimming stripped 1 base from V and 4 bases from J, with 12 bases between. Here the CDR3 reads CASSIGLLESDTQYF. The CDR3 region has the DNA TGTGCCAGTAGTATAGGTCTACTAGAGTCAGATACGCAGTATTTT.

The chain combines TRBV3-1 (or the pseudogene TRBV3-2) with TRBJ2-2; 9 positions match TRBD1. This CDR3 is 17 amino acids long. Germline V gene lookup returns CDR1 LGHDT and CDR2 YNNKEL (reference sequence). V lost 0 bases to trimming and J lost 4 bases; unmatched junction nucleotides: 6. CDR3 amino acids: CASSQDRTGGFTGELFF. CDR3 nucleotide sequence: TGTGCCAGCAGCCAAGATAGAACAGGGGGCTTCACCGGGGAGCTGTTTTTT.

This clone appeared once. This chain links TRBV3-1 (or the pseudogene TRBV3-2) with TRBJ2-7; 7 bases agree with TRBD1. The ends lost 2 bases at V and 2 bases at J; junction bases unmatched: 6. CDR3 length equals 15 residues. Per the germline V gene, CDR1 is LGHDT and CDR2 is YNNKEL (reference sequence). CDR3 protein: CASSQLGTATYEQYF. The CDR3 DNA reads TGTGCCAGCAGCCAATTAGGGACAGCCACCTACGAGCAGTACTTC.

This chain connects TRBV21-1 to TRBJ1-4; TRBD1, the table's D call, lacks a check against the DNA. TRBV21-1 is a known pseudogene. CDR3 length equals 19 residues. CDR3 DNA sequence: TGTGCCAGCAGCCCTGACAGGGTCCAAAAATGGGTCGACCGAGAAAAACTGTTTTTT. Translated, it gives CASSPDRVQKWVDREKLFF.

This clone was detected only once. The chain links TRBV6-6 to TRBJ1-2, with D unresolved. The CDR3 is made up of 15 amino acids. V dropped 0 bases and J dropped 0 bases, with 8 bases sitting between them. Germline V CDR1 and CDR2: MNHNY, SVGAGI (reference sequence). The DNA for the CDR3 is TGTGCCAGCAGTTACTCGTCGGTAGCTAACTATGGCTACACCTTC. Protein: CASSYSSVANYGYTF.

The rearrangement uses TRBV5-1 and TRBJ2-7; D possibly corresponds to TRBD2 (6 bases). V lost 0 bases and J lost 6, with 16 bases in between. CDR1 and CDR2 (germline): SGHRS, YFSETQ. The CDR3 runs to 15 residues. CDR3 DNA: TGCGCCAGCAGCTTGGAATCCGGGGGACGGAGCGAGCAGTACGTC. Residues: CASSLESGGRSEQYV.

The chain recombines TRBV28 with TRBJ1-5; 7 nucleotides agree with TRBD1. This CDR3 spans 16 amino acids. The germline V gene encodes CDR1 MDHEN and CDR2 SYDVKM. J was trimmed by 2 bases and V by 10 bases; bases with no gene match: 14. CDR3 in amino acids: CATAPPGGSGNQPQHF. CDR3 in DNA: TGTGCCACCGCCCCTCCAGGGGGGTCAGGCAATCAGCCCCAGCATTTT.

This clone has more than one count but fewer than ten. The chain carries TRBV2 and TRBJ1-5; D is unclear. Trimming pared 11 bases from V and 0 bases from J, leaving 14 bases between. There are 14 residues in the CDR3. Germline assignment: CDR1 SNHLY and CDR2 FYNNEI. The CDR3 DNA reads as TGTGCCGCCAAGTCGGGGAATAGCAATCAGCCCCAGCATTTT. This translates into CAAKSGNSNQPQHF.

The genes are TRBV7-2 and TRBJ2-5; D is perhaps TRBD1 (5 bases). The CDR3 covers 13 residues. Deletions cut 1 base from V and 4 bases from J, with 7 bases between. The germline V gene has CDR1 SGHTA and CDR2 FQGNSA. The CDR3 protein is CASSLGQIETQYF. CDR3 nucleotides: TGTGCCAGCAGCTTAGGACAGATAGAGACCCAGTACTTC.

CDR3 loop: CASSHPVSSYNEQFF. The CDR3 nucleotides are TGCGCCAGCAGCCACCCGGTAAGCTCCTACAATGAGCAGTTCTTC. The chain couples TRBV4-1 to TRBJ2-1; D is unresolved. Germline assignment: CDR1 MGHRA and CDR2 YSYEKL. This CDR3 has 15 residues. The ends were cut back, 3 bases at V and 0 bases at J, with 9 bases in the middle.

The J gene is TRBJ2-3, the V gene TRBV11-2; D is undetermined. Trimming removed 3 bases at V and 2 bases at J, with 6 bases between. CDR3 size: 13 residues. Germline loops: CDR1 SGHAT, CDR2 FQNNGV. Here the CDR3 DNA reads TGTGCCAGCAGCTTTATAGTCACAGATACGCAGTATTTT. As protein: CASSFIVTDTQYF.

This chain joins TRBV6-4 and TRBJ1-1, with 7 bases fitting TRBD1. This CDR3 comprises 14 residues. The germline gives CDR1 MRHNA, CDR2 SNTAGT. J was trimmed by 0 bases and V by 9 bases; bases with no gene match: 7. CDR3 in DNA: TGTGCCAGGCAAGGACAGGAAATGAACACTGAAGCTTTCTTT. The encoded protein is CARQGQEMNTEAFF.

The chain links TRBV28 to TRBJ2-7, with 9 bases aligning to TRBD1. CDR1 and CDR2 from the germline V gene are MDHEN and SYDVKM. The CDR3 is 15 residues long. V trimming: 6 bases; J trimming: 0 bases; junction bases outside the gene matches: 6. Here the CDR3 reads CASSPQGALSYEQYF. Written as DNA, the CDR3 is TGTGCCAGCAGCCCACAGGGGGCCCTCTCCTACGAGCAGTACTTC.

The chain is built from TRBV5-1 and TRBJ2-4; TRBD2 matches at 7 bases. After removal of 4 bases from V and 7 bases from J, the junction contained 8 bases not matched to a gene. CDR3 length equals 14 residues. Germline-derived CDR1 and CDR2 are SGHRS and YFSETQ. CDR3 residues: CASSPPGRGNIQYF. CDR3 DNA: TGCGCCAGCAGCCCCCCAGGGCGGGGGAACATTCAGTACTTC.

For this clone: This sample includes further DNA sequences coding for the same CDR3. This rearrangement joins TRBV19 to TRBJ2-3, with TRBD2 matching over 12 bases. V lost 3 bases and J lost 6; bases outside the gene matches: 4. This CDR3 comprises 15 residues. Germline V lookup: CDR1 LNHDA, CDR2 SQIVND (reference sequence). CDR3 DNA sequence: TGTGCCAGTAGTATCGGTCTAGCGGGGGGGGATACGCAGTATTTT. Translation gives CASSIGLAGGDTQYF.